This record looks at one T cell receptor (beta chain) sequence and its context. Its antigen is as yet unknown. The entry originates in a study of cytomegalovirus exposure and HLA in healthy donors. Study-wide results and caveats: It has been reported that TCR beta sequences accurately predicted the HLA-A and HLA-B alleles of most subjects.

The CDR3 is 15 residues long. Germline V gene lookup returns CDR1 SGHTA and CDR2 FQGNSA. V was trimmed by 1 base and J by 5 bases, leaving 15 bases between them. The PCR was carried out with 60 Vbeta primers and 13 Jbeta primers. Sequencing was performed with immunoSEQ multiplex PCR; in TCRdb, only in-frame clones are kept and a portion is missing. Here the sample spans some 110,000 clones, about 81% being singletons. This sequence was found in a male donor in good health and CMV-seropositive. V gene TRBV7-2 combines with J gene TRBJ2-7, with D tentatively TRBD1 (5 bases). Sequencing input: PBMCs. The DNA of the CDR3 is TGTGCCAGCAGCTTAGTAGGCCAGGGCAGGAACGAGCAGTACTTC. It codes for CASSLVGQGRNEQYF.